The present entry profiles one T cell receptor (beta chain) with its context. These data are taken from a study of T cells in Graves' hyperthyroidism and ophthalmopathy. It was RNA transcripts that yielded the amplified TCR beta CDR3 regions. TCR CDR3 regions were first amplified by RT-PCR with HTBI primers. TCRdb reprocessed the multiplex PCR reads with MiXCR, giving one entry per CDR3 protein. The repertoire holds some 350,000 distinct CDR3 sequences, with around 15% as singletons. Sequences were obtained from blood. The receptor comes from an older woman with Graves' ophthalmopathy.

The CDR3 region is CASSEWADGYTDTQYF. CDR3 DNA sequence: TGTGCCAGCAGTGAATGGGCCGACGGCTACACAGATACGCAGTATTTT. The chain couples TRBV25-1 to TRBJ2-3; D is ambiguous. Germline V gives CDR1 MGHDK, CDR2 SYGVNS. The V and J ends lost 1 base and 2 bases respectively, with 13 bases between them. CDR3 length equals 16 residues.